This T cell receptor beta chain was obtained from a study of OX40 agonist ivuxolimab in advanced cancers. The data were produced by immunoSEQ multiplex PCR, yet TCRdb's version contains in-frame clones alone and is incomplete. Of about 34,000 clones detected, around 84% appear once; the ten largest clones hold roughly 2.5%. Overall study findings and caveats: Low levels of normalized T-cell clonal expansion also appeared in some nonresponders. At doses 0.1 to 3.0 mg/kg, CD4+ and CD8+ clones expanded. On average, a greater number of expanded clones characterised CD8+ T cells relative to CD4+.

The germline V gene has CDR1 SGHAT and CDR2 FQNNGV. V lost 3 bases, J lost 5 bases, and 5 bases stayed unmatched. The CDR3 covers 14 residues. With regard to this clone: The antigen remains undetermined.

The chain is built from TRBV11-2 and TRBJ2-5, with 8 bases matching TRBD2. The starting material was CD4+ or CD8+ T cells sorted from blood, obtained in a trial of the OX40 agonist ivuxolimab. This clonotype was obtained from an adult with an advanced solid tumor such as melanoma, head and neck, liver or kidney cancer. This CDR3 is CASSFIAGIETQYF. The CDR3 DNA reads as TGTGCCAGCAGCTTTATAGCGGGGATTGAGACCCAGTACTTC.